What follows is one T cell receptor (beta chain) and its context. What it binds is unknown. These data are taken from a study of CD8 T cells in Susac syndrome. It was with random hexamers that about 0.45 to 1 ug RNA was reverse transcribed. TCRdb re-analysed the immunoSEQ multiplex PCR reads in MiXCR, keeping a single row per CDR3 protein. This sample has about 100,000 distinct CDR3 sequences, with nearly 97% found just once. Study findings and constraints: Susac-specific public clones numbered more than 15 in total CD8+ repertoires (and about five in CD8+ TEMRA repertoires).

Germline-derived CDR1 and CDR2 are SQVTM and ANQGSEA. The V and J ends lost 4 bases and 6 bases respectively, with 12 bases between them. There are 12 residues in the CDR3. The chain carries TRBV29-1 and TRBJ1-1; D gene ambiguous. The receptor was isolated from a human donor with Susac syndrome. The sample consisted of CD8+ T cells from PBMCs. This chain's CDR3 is CSVGRGISEAFF. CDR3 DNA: TGCAGCGTTGGACGGGGAATCTCTGAAGCTTTCTTT.